One sample yielded the 8 T cell receptor beta chains listed below, sequenced in a study of T-cell memory formation after mild COVID-19. TCRdb redid the calling of the 5' RACE reads with MiXCR, one entry per CDR3 protein. In the table there are a few hundred thousand distinct CDR3 sequences, more than 25% of which are singletons. Source material: PBMCs or a T cell subset sorted from them (not recorded which). These receptors were taken from an adult woman who had mild COVID-19 (a few samples of this study predate the infection). Cell type and time point are not known.

The V gene is TRBV6-1, the J gene TRBJ2-5; D remains unclear. Germline-derived CDR1 and CDR2 are MNHNS and SASEGT. The CDR3 has 10 residues. Trimming stripped 8 bases from V and 4 bases from J, with 5 bases between. The CDR3 region has the DNA TGTGCCAGCTTATTAGAGACCCAGTACTTC. This gives the protein CASLLETQYF.

There are many counts of this clonotype. The chain couples TRBV7-9 to TRBJ1-4; D not certain. This CDR3 is built from 14 residues. The germline V gene encodes CDR1 SEHNR and CDR2 FQNEAQ (reference sequence). V was cut by 2 bases and J by 8 bases, with 12 bases left in between. Here the CDR3 DNA reads TGTGCCAGCAGCTTAACACCACGAGGGGAAAAACTGTTTTTT. Protein product: CASSLTPRGEKLFF.

This clonotype has just a few counts. V and J are TRBV7-9 and TRBJ2-5; the D gene is possibly TRBD1 (5 bases). Trimming removed 2 bases from V and 1 base from J, with 8 bases in between. CDR1 and CDR2 from the germline V gene are SEHNR and FQNEAQ (reference sequence). The CDR3 is made up of 14 amino acids. The DNA for the CDR3 is TGTGCCAGCAGCTTAACCAGGGCCCAAGAGACCCAGTACTTC. It encodes CASSLTRAQETQYF.

The table lists this clonotype with many counts. The V gene is TRBV4-1, the J gene TRBJ2-3; D ambiguous. V was pared by 4 bases and J by 5 bases, with 10 bases between. CDR1 is MGHRA, CDR2 YSYEKL, per germline. The CDR3 runs to 13 residues. In DNA form, the CDR3 reads TGCGCCAGCAGCCGAGTGGTGGGAGATACGCAGTATTTT. Translating gives CASSRVVGDTQYF.

This clonotype has only a few counts. The rearrangement uses TRBV12-3 or TRBV12-4 and TRBJ2-7; 7 positions agree with TRBD1. The trim removed 6 bases at V and 3 bases at J, leaving 23 bases unmatched. CDR3 length: 19 residues. CDR3 sequence (DNA): TGTGCCAGCAGACCAGCAATTGGGACAGAAGATCACAACGTCTACGAGCAGTACTTC. Protein: CASRPAIGTEDHNVYEQYF.

This chain connects TRBV7-9 to TRBJ2-5; D is ambiguous. This CDR3 is 13 amino acids long. Germline CDR1 and CDR2: SEHNR and FQNEAQ (reference sequence). Deletions cut 0 bases from V and 5 bases from J, with 7 bases between. The CDR3 is CASSLAGAETQYF. In nucleotides, the CDR3 is TGTGCCAGCAGCTTAGCCGGTGCGGAGACCCAGTACTTC.

The sample holds many counts of this clonotype. The chain recombines TRBV29-1 with TRBJ2-1; D is unclear. The CDR3 is 18 amino acids. Trimming left V 4 bases short and J 13 bases short, with 35 bases between. Per germline, CDR1 SQVTM and CDR2 ANQGSEA. The CDR3: CSVAFPVEATAGFTFQFF. CDR3 nucleotides: TGCAGCGTTGCTTTCCCCGTAGAGGCTACGGCAGGCTTCACCTTCCAGTTCTTC.

The rearrangement links TRBV4-3 to TRBJ2-3; D possibly matches TRBD1 or TRBD2 (5 bases each). The CDR3 runs 18 residues. CDR1 LGHNA and CDR2 YSLEER come from the germline V gene. V was cut by 0 bases and J by 0 bases, with 16 bases left in between. CDR3 coding DNA: TGCGCCAGCAGCCAAGATCTCCCTGGGACGGTTAGCACAGATACGCAGTATTTT. Translation: CASSQDLPGTVSTDTQYF.